This passage covers 10 T cell receptor beta chains from one sample sequenced in a study of T-cell memory formation after mild COVID-19. TCRdb recomputed calls from the 5' RACE reads with MiXCR, one row per CDR3 protein. The table lists about 270,000 distinct CDR3 sequences, about 17% of them singletons. Sequenced sample: PBMCs or a T cell subset sorted from them (not recorded which). These receptors were obtained from a man aged 18 to 30 who had mild COVID-19 (a few samples of this study predate the infection). Cell type and time point are not known.

This clonotype was counted between two and nine times. The chain couples TRBV9 to TRBJ2-1, with unresolved D. The CDR3 runs 14 residues. Germline CDR1 SGDLS, CDR2 YYNGEE. Between the trimmed V and J ends, which lost 3 bases and 0 bases, there was a span of 7 bases. The CDR3 DNA is TGTGCCAGCAGCGAGGGCATCTCCTACAATGAGCAGTTCTTC. This encodes CASSEGISYNEQFF.

The chain is built from TRBV4-1 and TRBJ2-3; 8 positions match TRBD1. The germline gives CDR1 MGHRA, CDR2 YSYEKL. The CDR3 has 15 amino acids. The junction had 8 bases not matched to a gene; V was cut back by 4 bases and J by 5 bases. For the CDR3, the DNA is TGCGCCAGCAGCCCAGGACAGGGCCCTGGAGATACGCAGTATTTT. Translation: CASSPGQGPGDTQYF.

V is TRBV6-5 and J is TRBJ1-2; no firm D call. V shed 2 bases and J shed 8 bases, with 12 bases lying between them. This CDR3 is built from 13 residues. The germline V gene has CDR1 MNHEY and CDR2 SVGAGI. CDR3 DNA: TGTGCCAGCAGTTACGAACGAGTGGGCGGCTACACCTTC. Protein product: CASSYERVGGYTF.

The sample holds a few counts of this clonotype. V usage is TRBV7-6 and J usage is TRBJ2-5; a possible D gene is TRBD2 (6 bases). The germline V gene encodes CDR1 SGHVS and CDR2 FNYEAQ. The CDR3 length is 14 residues. Trimming removed 4 bases from V and 3 bases from J, with 12 bases in between. DNA of the CDR3: TGTGCCAGCAGCTCCGGGCCGGGGGAAGAGACCCAGTACTTC. Its translation: CASSSGPGEETQYF.

This clonotype was seen repeatedly, ten times or more. The V gene is TRBV2, the J gene TRBJ1-4; 8 nucleotides agree with TRBD1. This CDR3 comprises 13 residues. The germline gives CDR1 SNHLY, CDR2 FYNNEI. After removal of 9 bases from V and 7 bases from J, the junction contained 7 bases not matched to a gene. The CDR3 DNA reads TGTGCCAGTGGAGGGCAGGGGGCTGAAAAACTGTTTTTT. This sequence encodes CASGGQGAEKLFF.

V usage is TRBV7-7 and J usage is TRBJ2-1; TRBD2 matches at 12 bases. The CDR3 is 15 amino acids. Germline CDR1 is SSHAT and CDR2 is FNYEAQ (reference sequence). V dropped 6 bases and J dropped 6; count of bases not matched to a gene: 6. The CDR3 region has the DNA TGTGCCAGCAGTGCACTAGCGGGGGGTCTCAATGAGCAGTTCTTC. It is translated as CASSALAGGLNEQFF.

The chain employs TRBV20-1 and TRBJ1-1; D is possibly TRBD1 (5 bases). Germline loops: CDR1 DFQATT, CDR2 SNEGSKA (reference sequence). The CDR3 is made up of 13 amino acids. Trimming shortened V by 2 bases and J by 5 bases, and 12 bases separated the two germline ends. In DNA form, the CDR3 reads TGCAGTGCTAGAAGGCCCCGGGGGACTGAAGCTTTCTTT. Amino acid sequence: CSARRPRGTEAFF.

This clonotype was detected only a few times. The V call is TRBV9, the J call TRBJ1-1; 8 bases match TRBD1. The CDR3 covers 15 residues. Trimming took 3 bases from V and 4 from J; bases not matched to a gene: 8. CDR1 SGDLS and CDR2 YYNGEE come from the germline V gene. The CDR3 here is CASSAGQGWGTEAFF. The CDR3, as DNA: TGTGCCAGCAGCGCCGGACAGGGATGGGGCACTGAAGCTTTCTTT.

This clonotype was seen ten or more times. The V call is TRBV4-3, the J call TRBJ2-1; 7 bases are shared with TRBD1. Germline V gene data show CDR1 as LGHNA and CDR2 as YSLEER. This CDR3 spans 15 amino acids. V shed 4 bases, J shed 4 bases, and the junction held 7 bases outside the gene matches. In DNA form, the CDR3 reads TGCGCCAGCAGCCCAGGGACAGCAAATTACAATGAGCAGTTCTTC. Translated: CASSPGTANYNEQFF.

The rearrangement uses TRBV20-1 and TRBJ1-6; TRBD1 agrees at 10 bases. Germline trimming cut 5 bases from V and 9 bases from J; bases unmatched to any gene: 10. The CDR3 length is 15 residues. Per germline, CDR1 DFQATT and CDR2 SNEGSKA (reference sequence). In DNA, the CDR3 is TGCAGTGCTCCACTTCGGGGACAGGGGAGTTCACCCCTCCACTTT. Encoded protein: CSAPLRGQGSSPLHF.